Following are 9 T cell receptor beta chains from one sample sequenced in a study of T-cell reconstitution after alpha-beta-depleted transplantation in children. Unique molecular identifiers were incorporated when the TCRbeta library was constructed. TCRdb reprocessed the PCR reads via MiXCR and lists one record per CDR3 protein. Of about 540,000 distinct CDR3 sequences in the sample, about a sixth are singletons; the top ten hold 3% to 3.5%. The sequencing used PBMCs from the stem cell graft donor, collected from the stem cell graft. These receptors originate from a human donor who donated a stem cell graft to a child with acute lymphoblastic leukemia.

This clonotype showed up just once. The chain combines TRBV7-4 with TRBJ2-3; unclear D gene. Looked up from germline, CDR1 is SGHVT and CDR2 is SQSDAQ. CDR3 size: 18 residues. V was clipped by 5 bases and J by 2 bases, with 23 bases between them. Written as DNA, the CDR3 is TGTGCCAGCAGCACGCTGATCACGCCCGGGCTTATCACAGATACGCAGTATTTT. Protein: CASSTLITPGLITDTQYF.

This chain joins TRBV6-1 and TRBJ2-1; 8 nucleotides align to TRBD2. The trim removed 6 bases at V and 5 bases at J, leaving 9 bases unmatched. The CDR3 covers 15 residues. Germline V CDR1 and CDR2: MNHNS, SASEGT. The DNA for the CDR3 is TGTGCCAGCAGGAATGTAGCGGGATTTGACAATGAGCAGTTCTTC. Translation: CASRNVAGFDNEQFF.

This clonotype has only a few counts. The CDR3: CASLTSLGVLGYTF. CDR3 DNA: TGTGCCAGTCTGACAAGCCTCGGGGTCCTTGGCTACACCTTC. The chain links TRBV28 to TRBJ1-2; no clear D gene. The CDR3 has 14 amino acids. Trimming shortened V by 9 bases and J by 7 bases, and 21 bases separated the two germline ends. Germline-derived CDR1 and CDR2 are MDHEN and SYDVKM.

This clonotype came up a few times. The chain couples TRBV7-2 to TRBJ2-1, with 13 bases that match TRBD2. Germline-derived CDR1 and CDR2 are SGHTA and FQGNSA. J lost 7 bases, V lost 6 bases, and 9 bases had no gene match. This CDR3 is built from 16 residues. CDR3 amino acids: CASRPTSGRASNEQFF. CDR3 nucleotide sequence: TGTGCCAGCAGGCCTACTAGCGGGAGGGCCAGTAATGAGCAGTTCTTC.

There are a few counts of this clonotype. The CDR3, as DNA: TGTGCCAGCAGCCAAGAGAGGAGATTAGCAGCTTTCTTT. This gives the protein CASSQERRLAAFF. The gene calls are TRBV3-1 and TRBJ1-1; D gene ambiguous. The CDR3 has 13 residues. V gave up 0 bases and J gave up 10 bases, with 12 bases separating them. Germline V gives CDR1 LGHDT, CDR2 YNNKEL (reference sequence).

The J gene is TRBJ1-1, the V gene TRBV12-3 or TRBV12-4; D not resolved. The CDR3 runs to 13 residues. Trimming took off 8 bases at V and 1 base at J, with 11 bases between the two ends. The CDR3 DNA reads TGTGCCAGCCAACATGGAGCGAACACTGAAGCTTTCTTT. It is translated as CASQHGANTEAFF.

The chain carries TRBV28 and TRBJ1-2; tentatively, D is TRBD1 (5 bases). The V gene's germline CDR1 is MDHEN and CDR2 SYDVKM. This CDR3 region has 14 residues. V was shortened by 7 bases and J by 3 bases, with 15 bases between the two germline ends. In nucleotides, the CDR3 is TGTGCCAGCATGGCGCAGGGAAGGGACTATGGCTACACCTTC. Protein product: CASMAQGRDYGYTF.

This chain joins TRBV20-1 and TRBJ2-1; 8 nucleotides match TRBD2. Germline CDR1 and CDR2: DFQATT and SNEGSKA (reference sequence). This CDR3 comprises 17 residues. J gave up 5 bases and V 0 bases, and 12 bases lay outside the gene matches. CDR3 region: CSARDPLAGLRHNEQFF. CDR3 in DNA: TGCAGTGCTAGAGATCCTCTAGCGGGCCTCCGCCACAATGAGCAGTTCTTC.

This chain links TRBV5-1 with TRBJ2-1; maybe TRBD2 (5 bases). Germline CDR1 and CDR2: SGHRS and YFSETQ. Trimming cost V 0 bases and J 0 bases, with 7 bases left between them. The CDR3 has 15 amino acids. CDR3 in DNA: TGCGCCAGCAGCTTGGGAGCGGCCTCCTACAATGAGCAGTTCTTC. This sequence encodes CASSLGAASYNEQFF.